The 9 T cell receptor beta chains given below trace back to one sample, sequenced in a study of shared clonotypes between healthy human individuals. Sequenced by immunoSEQ multiplex PCR; TCRdb stores in-frame clones only, minus some. The sample consists of over a million clones, roughly 95% of them appearing once. Sequencing was done on a sample of naive CD4+ T cells sorted from blood. The subset was: CD45RA+ positively selected. The receptors derive from a young man in good health.

The chain combines TRBV4-1 with TRBJ1-1; D perhaps matches TRBD1 (5 bases). This CDR3 has 17 residues. CDR1 and CDR2 from the germline V gene are MGHRA and YSYEKL. V lost 1 base and J 0 bases, leaving 15 bases between the germline ends. CDR3 nucleotide sequence: TGCGCCAGCAGCCAAGGACAGCTGGGGTCCATGAACACTGAAGCTTTCTTT. Its translation is CASSQGQLGSMNTEAFF.

V gene TRBV10-3 combines with J gene TRBJ2-3; TRBD2 agrees at 7 bases. CDR1 ENHRY and CDR2 SYGVKD come from the germline V gene. The CDR3 has 16 amino acids. V lost 7 bases and J lost 1; bases outside the gene matches: 11. CDR3: CAIKESAGVGTDTQYF. DNA for the CDR3: TGTGCCATCAAAGAGTCGGCGGGAGTCGGCACAGATACGCAGTATTTT.

The rearrangement joins TRBV6-5 to TRBJ2-5; weak D call: TRBD1 (6 bases). This CDR3 is 15 amino acids long. Trimming removed 4 bases from V and 1 base from J, with 13 bases in between. Germline CDR1 is MNHEY and CDR2 is SVGAGI. The CDR3 is CASSSLTGLQETQYF. CDR3 in DNA: TGTGCCAGCAGTTCCCTTACAGGGCTCCAAGAGACCCAGTACTTC.

The chain carries TRBV13 and TRBJ2-2, with 7 bases fitting TRBD1. V was clipped by 0 bases and J by 4 bases; unmatched bases: 11. The germline V gene has CDR1 PRHDT and CDR2 FYEKMQ (reference sequence). This CDR3 has 18 residues. The CDR3 loop reads CASSLGTGLRTGTGELFF. Written as DNA, the CDR3 is TGTGCCAGCAGCTTAGGGACAGGGTTACGTACCGGCACCGGGGAGCTGTTTTTT.

The chain carries TRBV27 and TRBJ2-1; 8 nucleotides align to TRBD1. CDR1 and CDR2 (germline): MNHEY, SMNVEV (reference sequence). V trimming: 7 bases; J trimming: 6 bases; junction bases outside the gene matches: 5. The CDR3 extends over 13 amino acids. The DNA for the CDR3 is TGTGCCAGCAAAAGGACAGGGACCAATGAGCAGTTCTTC. As protein: CASKRTGTNEQFF.

The chain links TRBV28 to TRBJ2-7; D gene uncertain. In germline, CDR1 is MDHEN, CDR2 SYDVKM. V dropped 7 bases and J dropped 3 bases, with 7 bases sitting between them. The CDR3 spans 11 residues. As DNA, the CDR3 is TGTGCCAGCAAAACCGGCTACGAGCAGTACTTC. It specifies CASKTGYEQYF.

The chain has TRBV28 and TRBJ2-2; D may match TRBD1 or TRBD2 (5 bases each). The germline CDR1 and CDR2 sequences are MDHEN and SYDVKM. V lost 5 bases and J lost 1, with 11 bases in between. The CDR3 sequence is 15 residues long. The CDR3 DNA sequence: TGTGCCAGCAGTCTGGGGGTTAGGAACACCGGGGAGCTGTTTTTT. Its translation is CASSLGVRNTGELFF.

This rearrangement joins TRBV5-1 to TRBJ2-7; D remains unclear. The CDR3 covers 14 residues. Looked up from germline, CDR1 is SGHRS and CDR2 is YFSETQ. Deletions cut 0 bases from V and 2 bases from J, with 9 bases between. CDR3 bases: TGCGCCAGCAGCTTGGGTGCGGCCCCCTACGAGCAGTACTTC. Translated, it gives CASSLGAAPYEQYF.

This chain uses TRBV9 with TRBJ2-7; 12 bases are shared with TRBD2. The J segment lost 5 bases and the V segment lost 4 bases, leaving 10 bases of the junction unmatched. CDR1 and CDR2 (germline): SGDLS, YYNGEE. The CDR3 spans 16 residues. The CDR3 spells CASSPRLAGGLHEQYF. Written as DNA, the CDR3 is TGTGCCAGCAGCCCCCGGCTAGCGGGAGGGCTGCACGAGCAGTACTTC.